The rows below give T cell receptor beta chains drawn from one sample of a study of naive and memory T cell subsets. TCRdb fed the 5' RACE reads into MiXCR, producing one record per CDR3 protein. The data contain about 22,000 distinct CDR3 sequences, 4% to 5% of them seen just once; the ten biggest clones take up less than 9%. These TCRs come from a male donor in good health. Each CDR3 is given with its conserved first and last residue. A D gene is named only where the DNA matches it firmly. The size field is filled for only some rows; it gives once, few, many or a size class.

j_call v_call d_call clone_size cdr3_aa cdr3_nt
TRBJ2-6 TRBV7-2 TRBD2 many CASSSTGLASGANVLTF TGTGCCAGCAGCTCTACGGGACTAGCGAGCGGGGCCAACGTCCTGACTTTC
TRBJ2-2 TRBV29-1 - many CSVEMGGAPTGELFF TGCAGCGTTGAAATGGGGGGGGCCCCCACCGGGGAGCTGTTTTTT
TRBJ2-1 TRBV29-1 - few CSVDRGEPNNEQFF TGCAGCGTTGATCGGGGCGAGCCCAACAATGAGCAGTTCTTC
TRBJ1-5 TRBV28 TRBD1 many CASSPYGQGGSQPQHF TGTGCCAGCAGTCCCTACGGACAGGGGGGAAGTCAGCCCCAGCATTTT
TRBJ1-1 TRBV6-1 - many CASSEQGGSTEAFF TGTGCCAGCAGTGAACAGGGAGGAAGCACTGAAGCTTTCTTT
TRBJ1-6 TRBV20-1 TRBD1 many CSARATDDRGPLLNSPLHF TGCAGTGCTAGAGCCACCGACGACAGGGGACCCCTTCTTAATTCACCCCTCCACTTT
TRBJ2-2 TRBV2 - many CASSVLGHNTGELFF TGTGCCAGCAGTGTGTTGGGACACAACACCGGGGAGCTGTTTTTT
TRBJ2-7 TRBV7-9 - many CASSLVAESYEQYF TGTGCCAGCAGCTTAGTAGCGGAGTCCTACGAGCAGTACTTC
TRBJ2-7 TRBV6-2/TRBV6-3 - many CASRSGTTYEQYF TGTGCCAGCAGATCCGGGACAACCTACGAGCAGTACTTC
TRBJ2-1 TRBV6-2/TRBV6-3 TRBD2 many CASSDGLAGGRNEQFF TGTGCCAGCAGCGACGGACTAGCGGGGGGGAGGAATGAGCAGTTCTTC
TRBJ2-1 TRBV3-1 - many CASSQEERSNNEQFF TGTGCCAGCAGCCAAGAAGAGCGGTCTAACAATGAGCAGTTCTTC
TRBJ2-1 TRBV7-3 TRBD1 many CASSKQGMSSYNEQFF TGTGCCAGCAGCAAACAGGGGATGTCCTCCTACAATGAGCAGTTCTTC
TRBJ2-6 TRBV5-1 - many CASSRALSGANVLTF TGCGCCAGCAGCCGAGCGCTTTCTGGGGCCAACGTCCTGACTTTC
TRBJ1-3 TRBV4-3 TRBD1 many CASSQTGGSGNTIYF TGCGCCAGCAGCCAGACAGGGGGCTCTGGAAACACCATATATTTT
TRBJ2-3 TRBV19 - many CASSIFIETSTDTQYF TGTGCCAGTAGTATTTTCATAGAGACGAGCACAGATACGCAGTATTTT
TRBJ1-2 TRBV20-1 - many CSARSLGGANYGYTF TGCAGTGCTAGAAGTCTCGGGGGAGCTAACTATGGCTACACCTTC
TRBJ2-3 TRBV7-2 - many CASSLGEYTDTQYF TGTGCCAGCAGCTTAGGAGAGTACACAGATACGCAGTATTTT
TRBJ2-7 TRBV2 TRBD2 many CASESSGRTYEQYF TGTGCCAGCGAATCTAGCGGGAGAACCTACGAGCAGTACTTC
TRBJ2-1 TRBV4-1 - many CASSQVRQGGYNEQFF TGCGCCAGCAGCCAAGTGCGTCAGGGGGGCTACAATGAGCAGTTCTTC
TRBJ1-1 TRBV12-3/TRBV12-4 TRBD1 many CASSLMQGARSLVNTEAFF TGTGCCAGCAGTCTCATGCAGGGGGCGAGAAGTCTGGTGAACACTGAAGCTTTCTTT
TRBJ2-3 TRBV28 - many CASSSPATDTQYF TGTGCCAGCAGTTCACCTGCCACAGATACGCAGTATTTT
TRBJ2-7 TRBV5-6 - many CASSLRGGDEQYF TGTGCCAGCAGCTTACGGGGCGGAGACGAGCAGTACTTC
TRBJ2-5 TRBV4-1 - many CASSQGGGLEGTQYF TGCGCCAGCAGCCAAGGGGGAGGCCTCGAAGGGACCCAGTACTTC
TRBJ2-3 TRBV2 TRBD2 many CASSEILASGGTDTQYF TGTGCCAGCAGTGAAATTTTGGCTAGCGGGGGGACAGATACGCAGTATTTT
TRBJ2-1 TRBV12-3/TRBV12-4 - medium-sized CASSSYNEQFF TGTGCCAGCAGTTCCTACAATGAGCAGTTCTTC
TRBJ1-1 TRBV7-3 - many CASSFRLDTEAFF TGTGCCAGCAGCTTCAGGTTGGACACTGAAGCTTTCTTT
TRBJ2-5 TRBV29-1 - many CSVTSGQETQYF TGCAGCGTTACCTCCGGGCAAGAGACCCAGTACTTC
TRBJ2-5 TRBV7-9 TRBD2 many CASSLAIGRTSGTRETQYF TGTGCCAGCAGCTTAGCGATCGGGAGGACTAGCGGGACTCGTGAGACCCAGTACTTC
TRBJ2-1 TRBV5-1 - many CASSLAQWLRDPYNEQFF TGCGCCAGCAGCCTGGCCCAATGGTTACGGGACCCCTACAATGAGCAGTTCTTC
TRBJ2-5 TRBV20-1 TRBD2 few CSALQSSGQETQYF TGCAGTGCTCTACAATCTAGCGGACAAGAGACCCAGTACTTC
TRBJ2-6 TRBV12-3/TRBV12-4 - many CASSFADAGANVLTF TGTGCCAGCAGTTTTGCAGATGCTGGGGCCAACGTCCTGACTTTC
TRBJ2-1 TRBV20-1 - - CSARDSRDYNEQFF TGCAGTGCTAGAGATTCACGTGACTACAATGAGCAGTTCTTC